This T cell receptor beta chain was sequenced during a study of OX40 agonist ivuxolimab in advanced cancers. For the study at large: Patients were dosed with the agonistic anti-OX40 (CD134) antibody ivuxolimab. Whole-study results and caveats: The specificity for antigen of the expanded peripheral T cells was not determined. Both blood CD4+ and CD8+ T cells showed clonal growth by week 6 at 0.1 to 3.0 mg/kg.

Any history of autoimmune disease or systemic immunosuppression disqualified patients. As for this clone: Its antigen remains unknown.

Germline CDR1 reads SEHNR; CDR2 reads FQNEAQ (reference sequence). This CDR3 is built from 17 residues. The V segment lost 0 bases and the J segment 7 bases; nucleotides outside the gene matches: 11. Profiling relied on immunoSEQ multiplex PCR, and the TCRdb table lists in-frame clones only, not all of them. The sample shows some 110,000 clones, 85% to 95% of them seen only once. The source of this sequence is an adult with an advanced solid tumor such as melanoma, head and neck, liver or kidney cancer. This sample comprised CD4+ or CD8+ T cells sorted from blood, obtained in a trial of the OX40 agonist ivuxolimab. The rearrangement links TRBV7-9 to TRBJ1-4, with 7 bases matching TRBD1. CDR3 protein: CASSLAGGQTLGEKLFF. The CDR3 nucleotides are TGTGCCAGCAGCTTAGCGGGGGGACAGACATTAGGTGAAAAACTGTTTTTT.